The next 20 T cell receptor beta chains were all read from a single sample in a study of T cells in women clearing cervical HPV infection. Profiled with immunoSEQ multiplex PCR; TCRdb holds only in-frame clones, not every one. There are about 23,000 clones in the sample, with 24% held by the top ten. Input material: blood buffy coat. These receptors were collected from a woman between 18 and 75 years old with a cervical HPV16 infection that either progressed to CIN3+ or cleared (not recorded which).

Incomplete CDR3 DNA: TGCAGCGTTGGGGGTGAGGGGCAGCCC. It codes for CSVGGEGQP. The complete CDR3 sequence is CSVGGEGQPQHF. The chain couples TRBV29-1 to TRBJ1-5, with a weak D call TRBD1 (5 bases). The read stops 3 residues short of the end of the CDR3; the missing end is completed from the germline J gene. Germline loops: CDR1 SQVTM, CDR2 ANQGSEA. This CDR3 is 12 amino acids long. Trimming left V 4 bases short and J 7 bases short, with 11 bases between.

To note about this clone: The missing CDR3 end, 3 residues past where the read stops, is filled in from the germline J gene. The chain is built from TRBV13 and TRBJ2-7, with 9 nucleotides matching TRBD1. The CDR3 consists of 18 residues. Germline loops: CDR1 PRHDT, CDR2 FYEKMQ (reference sequence). J gave up 4 bases and V 0 bases, and 13 bases lay outside the gene matches. The DNA read from the CDR3 is TGTGCCAGCAGCTTAGGATCAAGACCGGGACAGGGTTTATACGAG. Translated, it gives CASSLGSRPGQGLYE. The complete CDR3 sequence is CASSLGSRPGQGLYEQYF.

With respect to this clone: Sequencing ends 3 residues short of the CDR3 end; the germline J gene provides the rest. The chain uses TRBV2 and TRBJ1-2; TRBD1 is a possible D gene (6 bases). CDR1 SNHLY and CDR2 FYNNEI come from the germline V gene. This CDR3 has 14 amino acids. The CDR3 region is CASSEDSASYDYTF. The CDR3 DNA, read in part, is TGTGCCAGCAGTGAGGACAGCGCTTCCTACGAC.

Turning to this clone: The CDR3 goes on 3 residues after the read ends, and that part is filled in from the germline J gene. This rearrangement joins TRBV4-1 to TRBJ1-5, with D possibly being TRBD1 (6 bases). The CDR3 spans 13 residues. V was clipped by 4 bases and J by 9 bases, with 13 bases between them. CDR1 is MGHRA and CDR2 is YSYEKL in the germline V gene. CDR3 protein: CASSRGQFGPQHF. Partial CDR3 DNA: TGCGCCAGCAGCCGTGGACAGTTTGGGCCC.

A word on this clone: The read finishes 3 residues shy of the CDR3 end, and the germline J gene is used to complete it. The genes are TRBV5-1 and TRBJ1-2, with D possibly matching TRBD1 (6 bases). The CDR3 is 14 residues long. V lost 0 bases and J 7 bases, leaving 13 bases between the germline ends. Germline loops: CDR1 SGHRS, CDR2 YFSETQ. The sequenced part of the CDR3 DNA is TGCGCCAGCAGCTTGGGACAGGCGGTTAGTGGC. It yields the protein CASSLGQAVSG. The whole CDR3 is CASSLGQAVSGYTF.

The CDR3 bases that were read are TGTGCCAGCTCCCGGGTATCCCAAGAGACC. Its protein product is CASSRVSQET. The full CDR3 protein reads CASSRVSQETQYF. The chain uses TRBV18 and TRBJ2-5, with D unresolved. The CDR3 is cut off 3 residues early in the read; its end comes from the germline J gene. V lost 6 bases to trimming and J lost 1 base, with 9 bases between them. The CDR3 sequence is 13 residues long. Germline assignment: CDR1 KGHSH and CDR2 LQKENI.

Turning to this clone: The read falls 3 residues short of the CDR3 end, and the missing part is taken from the germline J gene. The chain carries TRBV5-4 and TRBJ1-1, with D maybe TRBD1 (5 bases). The CDR3 length is 14 residues. Trimming took 2 bases from V and 2 from J, leaving 10 bases between them. CDR1 and CDR2 (germline): SGHNT, YYREEE (reference sequence). CDR3 protein: CASSFGAGNTEAFF. Incomplete CDR3 DNA: TGTGCCAGCAGCTTTGGGGCAGGAAACACTGAA.

With respect to this clone: The read terminates 3 residues before the CDR3 end, so the remaining end is supplied by the germline J gene. V and J are TRBV19 and TRBJ1-6; 11 bases agree with TRBD1. V lost 6 bases and J lost 1; bases outside the gene matches: 5. This CDR3 comprises 17 residues. Germline V lookup: CDR1 LNHDA, CDR2 SQIVND (reference sequence). CDR3 in amino acids: CASRRTGGESYNSPLHF. The part of the CDR3 DNA that was read is TGTGCCAGTAGAAGGACAGGGGGCGAGTCCTATAATTCACCC.

About this clone itself: A read error may account for a junction end that differs from germline. The CDR3 goes on 3 residues after the read ends, and that part is filled in from the germline J gene. The rearrangement links TRBV7-7 to TRBJ2-3; D tentatively fits TRBD1 or TRBD2 (5 bases each). Per germline, CDR1 SSHAT and CDR2 FNYEAQ (reference sequence). The CDR3 is 13 residues long. The CDR3 bases that were read are TGTGCTAGCAGCTTAGACTTAGGGGAGACG. This gives the protein CASSLDLGET. The full CDR3 protein reads CASSLDLGETQYF.

The chain's CDR3 is CSVWTGTGDGYTF. CDR3 DNA (partial): TGCAGCGTGTGGACCGGGACAGGGGATGGC. V is TRBV29-1 and J is TRBJ1-2; 10 bases fit TRBD1. Sequencing ends 3 residues short of the CDR3 end; the germline J gene provides the rest. Germline loops: CDR1 SQVTM, CDR2 ANQGSEA. V lost 6 bases, J lost 6 bases, and 7 bases stayed unmatched. This CDR3 has 13 amino acids.

Of note for this clone: The CDR3 end is not reached by the read, which stops 3 residues before it; the germline J gene fills it in. V is TRBV7-9 and J is TRBJ2-2, with D possibly being TRBD2 (6 bases). The CDR3 is 11 residues long. Germline V gene data show CDR1 as SEHNR and CDR2 as FQNEAQ (reference sequence). CDR3 DNA (partial): TGTGCCAGCAGCCCCGGGGGTAGG. Encoded protein: CASSPGGR. The entire CDR3 reads CASSPGGRLFF. The complete variable domain, with remaining parts taken from reference TRBV7-9 and TRBJ2-2, reads DTGVSQNPRHKITKRGQNVTFRCDPISEHNRLYWYRQTLGQGPEFLTYFQNEAQLEKSRLLSDRFSAERPKGSFSTLEIQRTEQGDSAMYLCASSPGGRLFFGEGSRLTVL.

About this clone: The observed sequence ends 3 residues before the CDR3 terminus, with the missing tail filled in from the germline J gene. The chain recombines TRBV5-5 with TRBJ2-2; maybe TRBD1 (5 bases). Germline CDR1 SGHKS, CDR2 YYEKEE (reference sequence). Trimming took off 4 bases at V and 4 bases at J, with 14 bases between the two ends. This CDR3 is 15 amino acids long. The DNA read from the CDR3 is TGTGCCAGCAGCCCATATGACAGAATCACCGGGGAG. Protein sequence: CASSPYDRITGE. In full, the CDR3 reads CASSPYDRITGELFF.

Comment on this clone: The sequence runs out 3 residues before the end of the CDR3; the remainder is reconstructed from the germline J gene. This chain joins TRBV18 and TRBJ1-1; TRBD1 is a possible D gene (5 bases). The CDR3 totals 17 residues. Between the trimmed V and J ends, which lost 2 bases and 0 bases, there was a span of 16 bases. From germline, CDR1 is KGHSH and CDR2 LQKENI. CDR3 DNA, as far as it was read: TGTGCCAGCTCACCAACACGGCAGGGCCACATGAACACTGAA. Its translation: CASSPTRQGHMNTE. The entire CDR3 is CASSPTRQGHMNTEAFF.

CDR3 region: CASSPRNQDEKLFF. The sequenced CDR3 bases are TGTGCCAGCTCACCCCGAAATCAGGATGAAAAA. The gene calls are TRBV18 and TRBJ1-4, with unresolved D. The read gets to within 3 residues of the CDR3 end, and the germline J gene fills in the rest. This CDR3 contains 14 residues. CDR1 and CDR2 (germline): KGHSH, LQKENI. Between the trimmed V and J ends, which lost 3 bases and 6 bases, there was a span of 11 bases.

With respect to this clone: One end of the junction fails to match germline, which may point to a read error. The CDR3 goes on 3 residues after the read ends, and that part is filled in from the germline J gene. Other DNA variants within this sample encode the same CDR3. The chain uses TRBV19 and TRBJ1-4, with a tentative D call TRBD1 (6 bases). The CDR3 is 15 residues long. The germline V gene has CDR1 LNHDA and CDR2 SQIVND (reference sequence). The sequenced part of the CDR3 DNA is TGTGCCAGCAGTATACAGGGTCCCTATAATTCACCA. Its protein product is CASSIQGPYNSP. The full CDR3 is CASSIQGPYNSPLFF.

Remarks on this clone: Read sequence stops 3 residues before the CDR3 end, and the germline J gene provides the missing end. The J gene is TRBJ2-2, the V gene TRBV5-1; 8 bases align to TRBD2. V lost 4 bases to trimming and J lost 3 bases; unmatched junction nucleotides: 8. Germline V lookup: CDR1 SGHRS, CDR2 YFSETQ. This CDR3 is 16 amino acids long. CDR3 bases read: TGCGCCAGCAGCCGAAGGGGACTAGAGGACACCGGGGAG. Its translation: CASSRRGLEDTGE. The whole CDR3 sequence reads CASSRRGLEDTGELFF.

Comments on this clone: Read data end 3 residues before the CDR3 end; the end is taken from the germline J gene. This rearrangement joins TRBV7-9 to TRBJ1-2; TRBD1 might be the D (6 bases). CDR1 SEHNR and CDR2 FQNEAQ come from the germline V gene (reference sequence). There are 13 residues in the CDR3. CDR3 DNA (partial): TGTGCCAGCAGCAAAAGACAGGTTTTCGAC. It translates to CASSKRQVFD. The whole CDR3 protein is CASSKRQVFDYTF.

As concerns this clone: The CDR3 end is not reached by the read, which stops 3 residues before it; the germline J gene fills it in. This chain uses TRBV20-1 with TRBJ2-1; 8 positions agree with TRBD2. The CDR3 loop spans 16 amino acids. The V segment lost 0 bases and the J segment 0 bases; nucleotides outside the gene matches: 4. Germline loops: CDR1 DFQATT, CDR2 SNEGSKA (reference sequence). CDR3 region: CSARDLSGSSYNEQFF. Incomplete CDR3 DNA: TGCAGTGCTAGAGATCTAAGCGGGAGCTCCTACAATGAG.

As to this clone: The read stops 3 residues short of the end of the CDR3; the missing end is completed from the germline J gene. The chain combines TRBV5-6 with TRBJ2-1; 8 bases line up with TRBD2. The CDR3 is 15 residues long. With V trimmed by 0 bases and J by 4 bases, 3 bases remained unmatched. Germline loops: CDR1 SGHDT, CDR2 YYEEEE. CDR3 DNA (partial): TGTGCCAGCAGCTTGGAACTAGCGGCTTACAATGAG. As protein: CASSLELAAYNE. The whole CDR3 reads CASSLELAAYNEQFF.

Notes on this clone: The CDR3 is cut off 3 residues early in the read; its end comes from the germline J gene. The rearrangement joins TRBV30 to TRBJ2-2; 7 positions match TRBD1. The CDR3 loop spans 15 amino acids. Germline-derived CDR1 and CDR2 are GTSNPN and SVGIG (reference sequence). The CDR3 DNA, read in part, is TGTGCCTGGAGCTCAGGGGGAGCAACTAATGAAAAG. It yields the protein CAWSSGGATNEK. The entire CDR3 sequence reads CAWSSGGATNEKLFF. The complete variable domain, with remaining parts taken from reference TRBV30 and TRBJ2-2, reads SQTIHQWPATLVQPVGSPLSLECTVEGTSNPNLYWYRQAAGRGLQLLFYSVGIGQISSEVPQNLSASRPQDRQFILSSKKLLLSDSGFYLCAWSSGGATNEKLFFGEGSRLTVL.